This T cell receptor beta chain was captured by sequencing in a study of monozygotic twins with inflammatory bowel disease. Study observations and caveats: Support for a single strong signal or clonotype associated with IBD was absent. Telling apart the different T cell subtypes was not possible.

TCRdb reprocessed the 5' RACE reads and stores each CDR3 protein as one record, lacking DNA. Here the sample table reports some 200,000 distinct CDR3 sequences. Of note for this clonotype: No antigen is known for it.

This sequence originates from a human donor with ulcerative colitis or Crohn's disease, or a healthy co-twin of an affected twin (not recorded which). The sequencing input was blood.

The CDR3 is CASSPRPRTDTQYF. The rearrangement joins TRBV7-2 to TRBJ2-3. The length of the CDR3 is 14 residues. CDR1 and CDR2 from the germline V gene are SGHTA and FQGNSA.